One and the same sample provided the 13 T cell receptor beta chains below, sequenced in a study of cytomegalovirus exposure and HLA in healthy donors. The study ran its PCR with 60 Vbeta and 13 Jbeta primers. Generated by immunoSEQ multiplex PCR, the TCRdb table keeps only in-frame clones and is missing some. The sample holds about 130,000 clones, around three quarters seen once. Sequenced input: PBMCs. These receptors all stem from a man in his forties in good health and CMV-seronegative.

This sequence joins TRBV5-1 and TRBJ2-7; 7 bases line up with TRBD1. Germline values: CDR1 SGHRS, CDR2 YFSETQ. Trimming removed 1 base from V and 3 bases from J; junction bases left unmatched: 4. The CDR3 loop spans 14 amino acids. The DNA of the CDR3 is TGCGCCAGCAGCTTGAGGCAGGGGGTCTACGAGCAGTACTTC. Its protein is CASSLRQGVYEQYF.

This chain connects TRBV7-8 to TRBJ2-5, with 9 bases lining up with TRBD2. V lost 1 base, J lost 3 bases, and 3 bases stayed unmatched. Germline V gene lookup returns CDR1 SGHVS and CDR2 FQNEAQ. This CDR3 contains 15 residues. This chain's CDR3 is CASSLGLAGKETQYF. CDR3 nucleotides: TGTGCCAGCAGCTTAGGGCTAGCGGGAAAAGAGACCCAGTACTTC.

The genes are TRBV5-1 and TRBJ1-4; 7 bases line up with TRBD1. The germline V gene has CDR1 SGHRS and CDR2 YFSETQ. V gave up 4 bases and J gave up 4 bases; unmatched junction bases: 10. The CDR3 contains 16 residues. CDR3 nucleotides: TGCGCCAGCAGCCCAGGACAGGAAGTCATTAATGAAAAACTGTTTTTT. Translation: CASSPGQEVINEKLFF.

V usage is TRBV6-1 and J usage is TRBJ2-4; the match to TRBD2 covers 8 bases. After removal of 0 bases from V and 0 bases from J, the junction contained 10 bases not matched to a gene. The CDR3 runs to 19 residues. Germline assignment: CDR1 MNHNS and CDR2 SASEGT. The CDR3 DNA is TGTGCCAGCAGTGAAGCCAAGCGGGGGTCGCCTTTAGCCAAAAACATTCAGTACTTC. This codes for CASSEAKRGSPLAKNIQYF.

The CDR3, as DNA: TGCGCCAGCAGCCAAGTAGCTTCTAACTCCTACGAGCAGTACTTC. This translates into CASSQVASNSYEQYF. The J gene is TRBJ2-7, the V gene TRBV4-1; D is undetermined. Trimming took off 1 base at V and 0 bases at J, with 10 bases between the two ends. CDR3 length: 15 amino acids. Germline CDR1 is MGHRA and CDR2 is YSYEKL.

This chain joins TRBV20-1 and TRBJ2-1; 7 positions agree with TRBD2. The CDR3 sequence is 11 residues long. CDR1 is DFQATT and CDR2 is SNEGSKA in the germline V gene (reference sequence). Germline trimming cut 6 bases from V and 6 bases from J; bases unmatched to any gene: 2. CDR3: CSAWGGNEQFF. The CDR3 DNA follows: TGCAGTGCGTGGGGGGGCAATGAGCAGTTCTTC.

This clone was found once. This chain links TRBV10-3 with TRBJ2-1; TRBD2 matches at 8 bases. The germline V gene has CDR1 ENHRY and CDR2 SYGVKD. The CDR3 totals 15 residues. V shed 1 base, J shed 5 bases, and the junction held 4 bases outside the gene matches. The CDR3 reads CAISELAGSNNEQFF. The CDR3 DNA reads TGTGCCATCAGTGAGTTAGCGGGATCAAACAATGAGCAGTTCTTC.

V and J are TRBV28 and TRBJ1-1; TRBD1 matches 11 bases. Trimming removed 5 bases from V and 7 bases from J; junction bases left unmatched: 6. CDR1 and CDR2 from the germline V gene are MDHEN and SYDVKM. This CDR3 is 14 amino acids long. The CDR3 sequence is CASSLGQGGGEAFF. The CDR3 bases are TGTGCCAGCAGTCTGGGACAGGGGGGCGGTGAAGCTTTCTTT.

The V and J genes are TRBV10-3 and TRBJ1-6; D call uncertain. CDR1 ENHRY and CDR2 SYGVKD come from the germline V gene. This CDR3 region has 18 residues. V was pared by 0 bases and J by 7 bases, with 19 bases between. For the CDR3, the DNA is TGTGCCATCAGTGAGTCGCGAGGGTCGATACCTATAAATTCACCCCTCCACTTT. This encodes CAISESRGSIPINSPLHF.

Details on this clone: Other DNA sequences in the same sample also yield this CDR3. The V and J genes are TRBV7-2 and TRBJ2-1; D ambiguous. CDR3 length: 13 amino acids. Germline assignment: CDR1 SGHTA and CDR2 FQGNSA. With 4 bases removed from V and 0 bases from J, the gap between germline ends came to 4 bases. CDR3 sequence (DNA): TGTGCCAGCAGCTCCAGCTCCTACAATGAGCAGTTCTTC. It is translated as CASSSSSYNEQFF.

This clone occurred once. This chain connects TRBV7-8 to TRBJ2-3; TRBD1 is a possible D gene (6 bases). The CDR3 runs 13 residues. Trimming left V 6 bases short and J 8 bases short, with 15 bases between. Per the germline V gene, CDR1 is SGHVS and CDR2 is FQNEAQ. DNA for the CDR3: TGTGCCAGCAGGGGCTACAGGGTCGGTACGCAGTATTTT. Residues: CASRGYRVGTQYF.

This clone occurred once. The chain links TRBV5-1 to TRBJ2-1, with TRBD2 matching over 10 bases. CDR3 length: 16 amino acids. V was clipped by 5 bases and J by 2 bases; unmatched bases: 7. CDR1 SGHRS and CDR2 YFSETQ come from the germline V gene. CDR3 loop: CASSSKSGGAYNEQFF. CDR3 nucleotide sequence: TGCGCCAGCAGTTCGAAAAGCGGGGGGGCCTACAATGAGCAGTTCTTC.

This rearrangement joins TRBV10-3 to TRBJ2-5; TRBD1 aligns across 11 bases. The V gene end was trimmed by 5 bases and the J gene end by 1 base; junction bases not matched to a gene: 6. From germline, CDR1 is ENHRY and CDR2 SYGVKD. The CDR3 has 16 amino acids. CDR3 nucleotides: TGTGCCATCAGTTGGACAGGGGGCATGAGCCAAGAGACCCAGTACTTC. This sequence encodes CAISWTGGMSQETQYF.